A selection of T cell receptor beta chains follows, all from one sample in a study of control samples from healthy donors and cancer patients. Assay used: immunoSEQ multiplex PCR; TCRdb lists only in-frame clones, some missing. The data show around 150,000 clones, around 90% seen once. The sample comprised blood. These receptors all come from a man aged 25 to 40 in good health. CDR3s include the opening cysteine and the closing phenylalanine or tryptophan. The D gene is left open where the match is weak. Rows may omit the clone size; those that give it use once, few, many or a size class.

v_gene	len	abundance	d_gene	j_gene	CDR3aa	CDR3nt
TRBV14	14	.	.	TRBJ2-2	CASSQRGGFGELFF	TGTGCCAGCAGCCAAAGGGGAGGTTTCGGGGAGCTGTTTTTT
TRBV2	12	.	.	TRBJ1-2	CASHLDLDGYTF	TGTGCCAGTCACCTAGATCTAGATGGCTACACCTTC
TRBV7-3	16	.	TRBD1	TRBJ2-5	CASSLSGRGSEETQYF	TGTGCCAGCAGCTTAAGTGGCAGGGGGTCTGAAGAGACCCAGTACTTC
TRBV11-3	16	.	TRBD1	TRBJ2-5	CASSLGDRGQGETQYF	TGTGCCAGCAGCTTGGGGGACAGGGGACAGGGGGAGACCCAGTACTTC
TRBV6-1	13	.	.	TRBJ1-1	CASSEVRDTEAFF	TGTGCCAGCAGTGAAGTCCGGGACACTGAAGCTTTCTTT
TRBV5-4	15	.	.	TRBJ1-4	CASSRGGRDGEKLFF	TGTGCCAGCAGCCGAGGGGGGCGCGACGGTGAAAAACTGTTTTTT
TRBV3-1/TRBV3-2	14	.	.	TRBJ2-7	CASSQGLSSYEQYF	TGTGCCAGCAGCCAGGGACTTTCCTCCTACGAGCAGTACTTC
TRBV28	13	.	.	TRBJ2-7	CASSLSLTYEQYF	TGTGCCAGCAGCCTTTCGCTAACTTACGAGCAGTACTTC
TRBV7-2	11	few	.	TRBJ1-3	CASSSRIPIYF	TGTGCCAGCAGCTCCAGGATACCCATATATTTT
TRBV24-1	17	.	TRBD2	TRBJ2-1	CATSDPLASGGVEEQFF	TGTGCCACCAGTGATCCCTTGGCTAGCGGGGGGGTGGAAGAGCAGTTCTTC
TRBV6-5	13	.	.	TRBJ1-2	CASSPGADYGYTF	TGTGCCAGCAGTCCCGGGGCGGACTATGGCTACACCTTC
TRBV28	14	.	.	TRBJ1-1	CASSLWGEWTEAFF	TGTGCCAGCAGTTTATGGGGGGAGTGGACTGAAGCTTTCTTT
TRBV5-8	19	.	.	TRBJ1-5	CASSLVVGQGIWDNQPQHF	TGTGCCAGCAGCTTGGTAGTCGGGCAGGGGATTTGGGACAATCAGCCCCAGCATTTT
TRBV28	12	.	.	TRBJ1-1	CASSLRQIEAFF	TGTGCCAGCAGTTTGCGCCAGATTGAAGCTTTCTTT
TRBV7-9	14	.	.	TRBJ1-2	CASSYNTGTEGYTF	TGTGCCAGCAGCTACAACACAGGGACGGAAGGCTACACCTTC
TRBV11-3	13	.	.	TRBJ1-3	CASSLGQRNTIYF	TGTGCCAGCAGCTTAGGACAGCGAAACACCATATATTTT
TRBV12-3/TRBV12-4	12	.	.	TRBJ1-1	CASSRYGGEAFF	TGTGCCAGCAGTCGATACGGGGGTGAAGCTTTCTTT
TRBV18	12	.	.	TRBJ2-5	CASSKEQGTQYF	TGTGCCAGCTCGAAAGAACAGGGGACCCAGTACTTC
TRBV5-1	15	.	TRBD2	TRBJ2-3	CASSFTSAITDTQYF	TGCGCCAGCAGCTTCACTAGCGCCATCACAGATACGCAGTATTTT
TRBV4-1	18	.	TRBD2	TRBJ2-2	CASMVELAGAGGTGELFF	TGCGCCAGCATGGTAGAACTAGCGGGAGCGGGGGGCACCGGGGAGCTGTTTTTT
TRBV5-5	13	few	.	TRBJ1-1	CASSPLRNTEAFF	TGTGCCAGCAGCCCCCTTAGAAACACTGAAGCTTTCTTT
TRBV6-5	15	.	TRBD1	TRBJ2-1	CASSYLGTVYNEQFF	TGTGCCAGCAGTTACCTTGGGACAGTCTACAATGAGCAGTTCTTC
TRBV20-1	11	.	.	TRBJ1-2	CSASASTGYTF	TGCAGTGCTTCCGCTTCTACGGGCTACACCTTC
TRBV10-3	13	once	.	TRBJ2-2	CAISELETGELFF	TGTGCCATCAGTGAATTAGAGACAGGGGAGCTGTTTTTT
TRBV18	14	.	TRBD1	TRBJ2-7	CASSPPADRDEQYF	TGTGCCAGCTCACCCCCGGCGGACAGGGACGAGCAGTACTTC
TRBV14	15	.	.	TRBJ2-1	CASSQDGAFYNEQFF	TGTGCCAGCAGCCAGGACGGTGCCTTCTACAATGAGCAGTTCTTC
TRBV18	14	.	TRBD1	TRBJ2-5	CASSLGQVAETQYF	TGTGCCAGCTCACTCGGACAGGTGGCTGAGACCCAGTACTTC
TRBV3-1/TRBV3-2	12	once	.	TRBJ1-6	CASSRQVPPLHF	TGTGCCAGCAGTCGACAAGTTCCACCCCTCCACTTT
TRBV5-1	13	.	.	TRBJ2-5	CATSRGFQETQYF	TGCGCCACCTCGCGAGGCTTCCAAGAGACCCAGTACTTC
TRBV19	12	.	.	TRBJ1-1	CASSIRQSEAFF	TGTGCCAGTAGTATCAGGCAGAGTGAAGCTTTCTTT
TRBV5-6	16	.	.	TRBJ2-2	CASSLVGGSLPWELFF	TGTGCCAGCAGCTTGGTTGGGGGGTCCCTACCGTGGGAGCTGTTTTTT
TRBV7-2	13	few	TRBD2	TRBJ2-7	CASSASGQYEQYF	TGTGCCAGCAGTGCTAGCGGACAATACGAGCAGTACTTC
TRBV7-3	13	once	.	TRBJ1-1	CASSLTGDTEAFF	TGTGCCAGCAGCTTAACGGGGGACACTGAAGCTTTCTTT
TRBV6-5	14	.	.	TRBJ2-2	CASRTGPGAGELFF	TGTGCCAGCAGAACAGGGCCGGGAGCCGGGGAGCTGTTTTTT
TRBV5-5	14	.	.	TRBJ1-5	CASSLVVSDQPQHF	TGTGCCAGCAGCTTGGTTGTGTCCGATCAGCCCCAGCATTTT
TRBV28	12	.	.	TRBJ2-7	CASSQGFYEQYF	TGTGCCAGCAGCCAGGGTTTCTACGAGCAGTACTTC
TRBV28	13	.	.	TRBJ1-1	CASRSGVNTEAFF	TGTGCCAGCAGGTCGGGAGTGAACACTGAAGCTTTCTTT
TRBV2	14	.	.	TRBJ1-1	CASISDRGGSEAFF	TGTGCCAGCATCTCCGATAGGGGAGGATCTGAAGCTTTCTTT
TRBV5-4	16	once	.	TRBJ1-3	CASSLVGVDGGNTIYF	TGTGCCAGCAGCTTGGTCGGGGTCGACGGCGGAAACACCATATATTTT
TRBV10-3	18	.	TRBD1	TRBJ1-4	CAISAGEGQGAIRGKLFF	TGTGCCATCAGTGCCGGAGAGGGACAGGGGGCCATAAGGGGAAAACTGTTTTTT